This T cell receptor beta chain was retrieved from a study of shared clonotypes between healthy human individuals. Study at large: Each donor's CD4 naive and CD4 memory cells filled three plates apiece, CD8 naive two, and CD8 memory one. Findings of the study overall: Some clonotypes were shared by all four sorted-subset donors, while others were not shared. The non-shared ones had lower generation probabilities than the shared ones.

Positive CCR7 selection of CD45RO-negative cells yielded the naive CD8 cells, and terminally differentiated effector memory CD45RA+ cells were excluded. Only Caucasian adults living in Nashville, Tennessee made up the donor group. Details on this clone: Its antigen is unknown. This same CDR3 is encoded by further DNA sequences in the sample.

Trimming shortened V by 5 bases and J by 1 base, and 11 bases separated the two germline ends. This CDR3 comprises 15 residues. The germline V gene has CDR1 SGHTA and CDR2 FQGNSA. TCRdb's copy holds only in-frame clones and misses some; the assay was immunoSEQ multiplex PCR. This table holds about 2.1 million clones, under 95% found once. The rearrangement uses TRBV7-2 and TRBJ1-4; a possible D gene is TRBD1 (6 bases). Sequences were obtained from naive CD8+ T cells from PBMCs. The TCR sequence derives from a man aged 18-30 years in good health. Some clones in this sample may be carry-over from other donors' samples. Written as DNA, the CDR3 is TGTGCCAGCAGCCTGGGGGGCGGAACTAATGAAAAACTGTTTTTT. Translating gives CASSLGGGTNEKLFF.